The entry below gives a single T cell receptor (beta chain) sequence along with its context. Clones were read by immunoSEQ multiplex PCR, and TCRdb kept only the in-frame ones, dropping some. The sample holds under 45,000 clones, over 85% seen once. The CDR3 spans 15 residues. Germline V gene sequence: CDR1 SNHLY, CDR2 FYNNEI. Trimming pared 4 bases from V and 0 bases from J, leaving 12 bases between. These data originate in a study of graft-versus-host responses after intestinal transplantation. This rearrangement joins TRBV2 to TRBJ1-2; possible D gene TRBD1, 6 bases. This sequence was found in a human patient who received an intestinal transplant, so some T cells may come from the graft donor. The sequences come from PBMCs, collected almost 270 days after transplant. The DNA of the CDR3 is TGTGCCAGCAGTGGGGAGACAGGAACTAACTATGGCTACACCTTC. It is translated as CASSGETGTNYGYTF.